Listed here are 28 T cell receptor beta chains from one sample, sequenced in a study of cytomegalovirus exposure and HLA in healthy donors. The PCR had 60 Vbeta and 13 Jbeta primers. Assay used: immunoSEQ multiplex PCR; TCRdb lists only in-frame clones, some missing. The sample yields fewer than 200,000 clones, about 80% seen once. Input material: PBMCs. The receptors derive from a girl aged 10 to 17 in good health and CMV-seropositive.

The rearrangement uses TRBV11-2 and TRBJ2-7; 7 bases align to TRBD1. This CDR3 has 15 residues. The ends lost 5 bases at V and 2 bases at J; junction bases unmatched: 9. CDR1 and CDR2 from the germline V gene are SGHAT and FQNNGV. The CDR3 region has the DNA TGTGCCAGCAGCATCCTGACAGGGAGCACCTACGAGCAGTACTTC. It is translated as CASSILTGSTYEQYF.

The chain's CDR3 is CASKNAGLGGYTF. The CDR3 DNA sequence: TGTGCCAGCAAAAATGCAGGGCTGGGCGGCTACACCTTC. V and J are TRBV6-5 and TRBJ1-2; a possible D gene is TRBD1 (5 bases). The V gene's germline CDR1 is MNHEY and CDR2 SVGAGI. The CDR3 has 13 amino acids. Deletions cut 7 bases from V and 8 bases from J, with 17 bases between.

V and J are TRBV27 and TRBJ2-1, with 7 bases aligning to TRBD1. With V trimmed by 6 bases and J by 4 bases, 12 bases remained unmatched. The germline V gene has CDR1 MNHEY and CDR2 SMNVEV (reference sequence). The CDR3 sequence is 16 residues long. CDR3 coding DNA: TGTGCCAGCAGCTCTAGGACAGGCGGACTTTACAATGAGCAGTTCTTC. Amino acids: CASSSRTGGLYNEQFF.

The gene calls are TRBV9 and TRBJ2-1; 13 bases are shared with TRBD2. CDR1 and CDR2 from the germline V gene are SGDLS and YYNGEE. The V gene end was trimmed by 0 bases and the J gene end by 12 bases; junction bases not matched to a gene: 9. This CDR3 comprises 16 residues. CDR3 sequence: CASSVAGTSGTMGQFF. In nucleotides, the CDR3 is TGTGCCAGCAGCGTAGCCGGGACTAGCGGGACAATGGGGCAGTTCTTC.

The rearrangement uses TRBV10-3 and TRBJ2-7, with 8 nucleotides matching TRBD1. Germline CDR1 is ENHRY and CDR2 is SYGVKD. The V gene end was trimmed by 0 bases and the J gene end by 3 bases; junction bases not matched to a gene: 1. CDR3 length equals 14 residues. This chain's CDR3 is CAISESGQGYEQYF. Written as DNA, the CDR3 is TGTGCCATCAGTGAGTCAGGACAGGGCTACGAGCAGTACTTC.

V is TRBV2 and J is TRBJ2-1, with a tentative D call TRBD2 (5 bases). The V end lost 1 base, the J end lost 0 bases, and 16 bases lay between the germline ends. The CDR3 extends over 18 amino acids. CDR1 SNHLY and CDR2 FYNNEI come from the germline V gene. The CDR3 loop reads CASSEVRAVFPSYNEQFF. The CDR3 DNA follows: TGTGCCAGCAGTGAAGTGAGGGCAGTCTTTCCCTCCTACAATGAGCAGTTCTTC.

This clone turned up a few times. This rearrangement joins TRBV5-1 to TRBJ1-4, with a weak D call TRBD1 (5 bases). In germline, CDR1 is SGHRS, CDR2 YFSETQ. There are 13 residues in the CDR3. Trimming cost V 4 bases and J 3 bases, with 7 bases left between them. DNA of the CDR3: TGCGCCAGCAGCGACAGTTCTAATGAAAAACTGTTTTTT. Encoded protein: CASSDSSNEKLFF.

This clone turned up a few times. The genes are TRBV11-1 and TRBJ2-2; 13 bases fit TRBD2. There are 16 residues in the CDR3. V shed 5 bases, J shed 7 bases, and the junction held 7 bases outside the gene matches. The V gene's germline CDR1 is SGHAT and CDR2 FQDESV (reference sequence). CDR3 nucleotide sequence: TGTGCCAGCAGCCTTGGACTAGCGGGAGTGGTCGGGGAGCTGTTTTTT. This sequence encodes CASSLGLAGVVGELFF.

The chain links TRBV5-4 to TRBJ2-7; no clear D. Trimming stripped 1 base from V and 4 bases from J, with 15 bases between. This CDR3 has 15 residues. Germline lookup yields CDR1 SGHNT and CDR2 YYREEE (reference sequence). The CDR3 here is CASSLIEANGYEQYF. The CDR3 nucleotides are TGTGCCAGCAGCTTGATCGAGGCGAACGGTTACGAGCAGTACTTC.

This clone is a singleton in its sample. V usage is TRBV6-6 and J usage is TRBJ2-1; 13 bases are shared with TRBD2. The CDR3 contains 16 residues. The germline gives CDR1 MNHNY, CDR2 SVGAGI (reference sequence). V gave up 10 bases and J gave up 8 bases; unmatched junction bases: 14. The CDR3 is CAIGDGVLAGGDEQFF. The DNA of the CDR3 is TGTGCCATTGGGGACGGCGTACTAGCGGGAGGGGATGAGCAGTTCTTC.

The rearrangement uses TRBV6-5 and TRBJ2-7; D perhaps matches TRBD2 (5 bases). The germline gives CDR1 MNHEY, CDR2 SVGAGI. The CDR3 has 12 amino acids. V was cut by 2 bases and J by 6 bases, with 8 bases left in between. This CDR3 is CASSYEGSEQYF. In DNA form, the CDR3 reads TGTGCCAGCAGTTACGAGGGAAGCGAGCAGTACTTC.

The V and J genes are TRBV6-5 and TRBJ1-2; TRBD1 aligns across 11 bases. Germline trimming cut 5 bases from V and 3 bases from J; bases unmatched to any gene: 2. This CDR3 comprises 14 residues. CDR1 and CDR2 (germline): MNHEY, SVGAGI. Written as DNA, the CDR3 is TGTGCCAGCAGTCGGACAGGGGGCGACTATGGCTACACCTTC. Residues: CASSRTGGDYGYTF.

The chain uses TRBV29-1 and TRBJ1-1; TRBD1 might be the D (6 bases). The CDR3 is 13 residues long. In germline, CDR1 is SQVTM, CDR2 ANQGSEA. The V end lost 3 bases, the J end lost 3 bases, and 11 bases lay between the germline ends. DNA of the CDR3: TGCAGCGTTGACCGACAGGAGGACACTGAAGCTTTCTTT. It codes for CSVDRQEDTEAFF. Full variable domain (rest looked up from reference TRBV29-1 and TRBJ1-1): SAVISQKPSRDICQRGTSLTIQCQVDSQVTMMFWYRQQPGQSLTLIATANQGSEATYESGFVIDKFPISRPNLTFSTLTVSNMSPEDSSIYLCSVDRQEDTEAFFGQGTRLTVV.

V usage is TRBV11-2 and J usage is TRBJ2-5; D may be TRBD2 (6 bases). CDR3 length equals 12 residues. Trimming removed 1 base at V and 12 bases at J, with 12 bases between. Per the germline V gene, CDR1 is SGHAT and CDR2 is FQNNGV. Written as DNA, the CDR3 is TGTGCCAGCAGCTTAGGTCCGGGAGAAGAGTACTTC. It codes for CASSLGPGEEYF. Drawing the rest from reference TRBV11-2 and TRBJ2-5, the complete variable domain is EAGVAQSPRYKIIEKRQSVAFWCNPISGHATLYWYQQILGQGPKLLIQFQNNGVVDDSQLPKDRFSAERLKGVDSTLKIQPAKLEDSAVYLCASSLGPGEEYFGPGTRLLVL.

The chain joins TRBV5-8 to TRBJ2-1, with D unclear. CDR1 is SGHTS and CDR2 is YDEGEE in the germline V gene. V was shortened by 2 bases and J by 4 bases, with 13 bases between the two germline ends. The CDR3 runs 15 residues. The CDR3 DNA follows: TGTGCCAGCAGCTTATGGGTTCCGGGTTACAATGAGCAGTTCTTC. The encoded protein is CASSLWVPGYNEQFF.

The chain combines TRBV5-6 with TRBJ2-3; the D gene is possibly TRBD1 (6 bases). CDR1 and CDR2 from the germline V gene are SGHDT and YYEEEE. This CDR3 has 15 amino acids. V was clipped by 0 bases and J by 2 bases, with 10 bases between them. Here the CDR3 DNA reads TGTGCCAGCAGCTTGGAGGGGGTATACACAGATACGCAGTATTTT. Protein sequence: CASSLEGVYTDTQYF.

The sample holds a few counts of this clone. V gene TRBV28 combines with J gene TRBJ1-5; no definite D call. This CDR3 has 14 amino acids. Looked up from germline, CDR1 is MDHEN and CDR2 is SYDVKM. The V end lost 3 bases, the J end lost 4 bases, and 10 bases lay between the germline ends. CDR3 sequence (DNA): TGTGCCAGCAGTTTTGGGCAGATGAATCAGCCCCAGCATTTT. It codes for CASSFGQMNQPQHF.

The V and J genes are TRBV30 and TRBJ2-1; D ambiguous. Trimming stripped 2 bases from V and 12 bases from J, with 14 bases between. The germline V gene has CDR1 GTSNPN and CDR2 SVGIG (reference sequence). There are 12 residues in the CDR3. The CDR3 reads CAWSTDSPGQFF. CDR3 DNA: TGTGCCTGGAGTACTGACTCACCTGGGCAGTTCTTC.

This rearrangement joins TRBV5-1 to TRBJ2-5; a weak D match, TRBD1 (5 bases). V lost 4 bases and J 1 base, leaving 8 bases between the germline ends. The CDR3 consists of 13 residues. Looked up from germline, CDR1 is SGHRS and CDR2 is YFSETQ. DNA of the CDR3: TGCGCCAGCAGCCGGACACCCCAAGAGACCCAGTACTTC. Encoded protein: CASSRTPQETQYF.

The chain joins TRBV5-4 to TRBJ2-5; the D gene is possibly TRBD2 (5 bases). The CDR3 totals 16 residues. Germline V gene sequence: CDR1 SGHNT, CDR2 YYREEE (reference sequence). V was clipped by 4 bases and J by 2 bases, with 18 bases between them. Written as DNA, the CDR3 is TGTGCCAGCAGCCCCGACTCTTCGGTAGCGCAAGAGACCCAGTACTTC. Protein sequence: CASSPDSSVAQETQYF. Full variable domain (rest looked up from reference TRBV5-4 and TRBJ2-5): ETGVTQSPTHLIKTRGQQVTLRCSSQSGHNTVSWYQQALGQGPQFIFQYYREEENGRGNFPPRFSGLQFPNYSSELNVNALELDDSALYLCASSPDSSVAQETQYFGPGTRLLVL.

The V and J genes are TRBV23-1 and TRBJ1-4; 8 positions match TRBD1. TRBV23-1 has ORF status, its function being uncertain. Unmatched junction bases numbered 0, after V lost 0 bases and J lost 3 bases. The CDR3 spans 15 residues. The DNA for the CDR3 is TGCGCCAGCAGTCAATCGGGACAGGCTAATGAAAAACTGTTTTTT. Residues: CASSQSGQANEKLFF.

V and J are TRBV6-5 and TRBJ1-1; a possible D gene is TRBD1 (5 bases). This CDR3 has 16 residues. V was shortened by 0 bases and J by 8 bases, with 19 bases between the two germline ends. The germline V gene encodes CDR1 MNHEY and CDR2 SVGAGI. In DNA, the CDR3 is TGTGCCAGCAGTTACTCGATCCTCGTGTCGGGGGGAGAAGCTTTCTTT. Its protein is CASSYSILVSGGEAFF.

This clone has just a few counts. The chain has TRBV6-1 and TRBJ2-1, with D tentatively TRBD2 (6 bases). V lost 4 bases and J lost 2, with 9 bases in between. Germline CDR1 and CDR2: MNHNS and SASEGT. The CDR3 covers 14 residues. The chain's CDR3 is CASSGSGAYNEQFF. The DNA for the CDR3 is TGTGCCAGCAGTGGTAGCGGTGCCTACAATGAGCAGTTCTTC.

The V call is TRBV19, the J call TRBJ2-3, with 8 bases identical to TRBD1. V dropped 5 bases and J dropped 3; count of bases not matched to a gene: 10. CDR3 length: 16 amino acids. Per germline, CDR1 LNHDA and CDR2 SQIVND (reference sequence). In DNA form, the CDR3 reads TGTGCCAGTAGTGCCGTCCAAGGACAGGGAACAGATACGCAGTATTTT. Translation: CASSAVQGQGTDTQYF.

This sequence joins TRBV2 and TRBJ2-7, with 8 nucleotides matching TRBD2. The CDR3 spans 16 residues. Per germline, CDR1 SNHLY and CDR2 FYNNEI. V was pared by 6 bases and J by 5 bases, with 15 bases of the junction left unmatched. The CDR3 nucleotides read TGTGCCAGCAGCTCCCGGGGACTAGATTGGCTCCACGAGCAGTACTTC. Its translation is CASSSRGLDWLHEQYF.

The rearrangement joins TRBV2 to TRBJ1-4; 7 bases map to TRBD1. CDR1 is SNHLY, CDR2 FYNNEI, per germline. The trim removed 4 bases at V and 8 bases at J, leaving 10 bases unmatched. CDR3 length: 15 amino acids. The CDR3 sequence: CASSVSDRLQEKLFF. The CDR3 region has the DNA TGTGCCAGCAGTGTTTCGGACAGGCTCCAAGAAAAACTGTTTTTT.

V and J are TRBV6-4 and TRBJ2-1; D is possibly TRBD2 (5 bases). With 0 bases removed from V and 7 bases from J, the gap between germline ends came to 10 bases. Germline CDR1 and CDR2: MRHNA and SNTAGT. This CDR3 comprises 14 residues. This CDR3 reads CASSDSNEGNEQFF. CDR3 nucleotide sequence: TGTGCCAGCAGTGACTCGAACGAGGGTAATGAGCAGTTCTTC.

The V gene is TRBV19, the J gene TRBJ2-7, with D perhaps matching TRBD1 (6 bases). The CDR3 contains 13 residues. The germline gives CDR1 LNHDA, CDR2 SQIVND (reference sequence). The V gene lost 6 bases and the J gene lost 1 base, with 10 bases spanning the gap. CDR3 loop: CASSAQGSYEQYF. In nucleotides, the CDR3 is TGTGCCAGTAGCGCACAGGGATCCTACGAGCAGTACTTC.